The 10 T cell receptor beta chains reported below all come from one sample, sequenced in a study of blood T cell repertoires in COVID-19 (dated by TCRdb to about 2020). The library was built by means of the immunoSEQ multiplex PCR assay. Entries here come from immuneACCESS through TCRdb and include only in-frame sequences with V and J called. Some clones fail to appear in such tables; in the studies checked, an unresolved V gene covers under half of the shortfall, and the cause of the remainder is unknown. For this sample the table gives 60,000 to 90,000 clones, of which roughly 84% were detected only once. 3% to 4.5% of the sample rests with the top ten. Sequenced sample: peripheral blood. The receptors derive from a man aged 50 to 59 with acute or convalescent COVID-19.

As DNA, the CDR3 is TGTGCCAGCAGCGCGGCGGGGGTCGGCAATCAGCCCCAGCATTTT. It translates to CASSAAGVGNQPQHF. V gene TRBV9 combines with J gene TRBJ1-5; D perhaps matches TRBD1 (5 bases). With 3 bases removed from V and 2 bases from J, the gap between germline ends came to 12 bases. Germline-derived CDR1 and CDR2 are SGDLS and YYNGEE. The CDR3 extends over 15 amino acids.

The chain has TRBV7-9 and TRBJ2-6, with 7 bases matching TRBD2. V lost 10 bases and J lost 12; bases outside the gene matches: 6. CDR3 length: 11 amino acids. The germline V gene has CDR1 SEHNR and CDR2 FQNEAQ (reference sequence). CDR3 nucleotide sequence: TGTGCCACCTCCTGGGGGGGCGTCCTGACTTTC. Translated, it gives CATSWGGVLTF.

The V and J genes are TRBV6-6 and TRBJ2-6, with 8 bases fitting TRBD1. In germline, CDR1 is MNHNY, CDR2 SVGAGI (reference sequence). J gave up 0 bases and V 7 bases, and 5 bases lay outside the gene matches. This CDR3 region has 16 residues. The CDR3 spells CASIRDRSSGANVLTF. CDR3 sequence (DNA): TGTGCCAGCATCCGGGACAGGAGCTCTGGGGCCAACGTCCTGACTTTC.

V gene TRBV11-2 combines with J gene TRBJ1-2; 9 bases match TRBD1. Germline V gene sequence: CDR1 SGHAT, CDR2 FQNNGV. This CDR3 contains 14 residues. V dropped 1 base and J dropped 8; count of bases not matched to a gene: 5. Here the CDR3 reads CASSLGQGVGGYTF. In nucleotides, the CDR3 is TGTGCCAGCAGCTTAGGACAGGGGGTTGGAGGCTACACCTTC.

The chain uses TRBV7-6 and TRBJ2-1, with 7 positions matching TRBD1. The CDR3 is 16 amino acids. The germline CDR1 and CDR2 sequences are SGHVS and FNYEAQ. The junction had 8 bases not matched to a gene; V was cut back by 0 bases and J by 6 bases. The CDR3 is CASSLARAGGTNEQFF. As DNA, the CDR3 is TGTGCCAGCAGCTTAGCGCGGGCAGGGGGAACCAATGAGCAGTTCTTC. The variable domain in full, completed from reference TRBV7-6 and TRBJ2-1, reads GAGVSQSPRYKVTKRGQDVALRCDPISGHVSLYWYRQALGQGPEFLTYFNYEAQQDKSGLPNDRFSAERPEGSISTLTIQRTEQRDSAMYRCASSLARAGGTNEQFFGPGTRLTVL.

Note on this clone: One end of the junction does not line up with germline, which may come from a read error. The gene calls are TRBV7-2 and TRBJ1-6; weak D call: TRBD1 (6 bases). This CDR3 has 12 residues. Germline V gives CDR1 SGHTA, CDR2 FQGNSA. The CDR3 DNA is TGTGCCAGCAGCCAGCGACGGGACACTATCGAATTT. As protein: CASSQRRDTIEF.

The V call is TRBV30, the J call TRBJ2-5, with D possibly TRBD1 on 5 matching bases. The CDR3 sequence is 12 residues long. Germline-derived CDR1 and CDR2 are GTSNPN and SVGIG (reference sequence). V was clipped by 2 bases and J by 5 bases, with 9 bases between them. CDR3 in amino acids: CAWSSQGETQYF. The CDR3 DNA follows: TGTGCCTGGAGTAGCCAGGGTGAGACCCAGTACTTC.

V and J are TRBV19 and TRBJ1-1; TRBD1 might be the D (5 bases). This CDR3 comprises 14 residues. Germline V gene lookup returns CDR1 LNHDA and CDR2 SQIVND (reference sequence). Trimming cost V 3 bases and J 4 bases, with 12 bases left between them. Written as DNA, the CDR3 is TGTGCCAGTAGTATGGTTTCCGGGGGCACTGAAGCTTTCTTT. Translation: CASSMVSGGTEAFF.

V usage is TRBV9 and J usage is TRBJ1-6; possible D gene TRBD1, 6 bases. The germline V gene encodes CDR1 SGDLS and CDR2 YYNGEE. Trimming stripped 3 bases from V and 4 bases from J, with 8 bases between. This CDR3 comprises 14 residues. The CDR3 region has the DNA TGTGCCAGCAGCGCAGGACAGTATAATTCACCCCTCCACTTT. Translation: CASSAGQYNSPLHF.

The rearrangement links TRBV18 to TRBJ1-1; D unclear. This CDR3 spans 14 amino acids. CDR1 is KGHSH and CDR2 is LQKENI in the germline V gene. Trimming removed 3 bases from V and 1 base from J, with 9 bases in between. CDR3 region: CASSPRTENTEAFF. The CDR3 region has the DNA TGTGCCAGCTCACCGCGTACAGAGAACACTGAAGCTTTCTTT.